The clone carrying this T cell receptor (beta chain) was detected many times. Its cognate antigen is unknown. This sample stems from a study of T cell repertoires in cytomegalovirus infection. Study at large: TCR beta signatures that were public indicated CMV infection and matching HLA type. Study-level findings and limits: The response measured ex vivo was dominated by TCR beta clonotypes (HLA-C-restricted and CMV-specific).

Per germline, CDR1 SGHTA and CDR2 FQGTGA. This CDR3 contains 22 residues. V shed 3 bases, J shed 0 bases, and the junction held 23 bases outside the gene matches. TCRdb passed the reads through MiXCR, listing each CDR3 protein once. The repertoire has under 300,000 distinct CDR3 sequences, 20% to 25% of them found once; the top ten carry roughly a fifth. V gene TRBV7-3 combines with J gene TRBJ2-4, with 7 bases aligning to TRBD2. The source of this sequence is a human donor in good health (CMV status not recorded). Some clones in this sample may be carry-over from other donors' samples. This sample comprised cultured PBMCs, obtained from culture after CMV antigen stimulation. The CDR3 DNA reads TGTGCCAGCAGCTTCCGAGTCATTCTAGCGGCCGGAGATAGGCTAGCCAAAAACATTCAGTACTTC. This encodes CASSFRVILAAGDRLAKNIQYF.